This T cell receptor (beta chain) was observed in a study of OX40 agonist ivuxolimab in advanced cancers. Study background: Prior anti-PD-1, anti-PD-L1 or anti-CTLA-4 therapy was allowed; roughly 40% had some. Findings and limits, study-wide: The work left the antigen specificity of expanded peripheral T cells undetermined.

CDR3 size: 11 residues. Trimming took 7 bases from V and 11 from J; bases not matched to a gene: 7. In germline, CDR1 is SQVTM, CDR2 ANQGSEA. With respect to this clone: Its target is unknown.

Assay used: immunoSEQ multiplex PCR; TCRdb lists only in-frame clones, some missing. The top ten hold less than 40% of the sample, which has under 50,000 clones, about 89% seen once. The source of this sequence is an adult with an advanced solid tumor such as melanoma, head and neck, liver or kidney cancer. V and J are TRBV29-1 and TRBJ2-2, with 7 bases that match TRBD1. The sequencing here drew on CD4+ or CD8+ T cells sorted from blood, taken in a trial of the OX40 agonist ivuxolimab. The CDR3 sequence is CSGYRGPELFF. In DNA, the CDR3 is TGCAGCGGCTACAGGGGCCCAGAGCTGTTTTTT.